Shown below are 17 T cell receptor beta chains from a single sample sequenced in a study of T cell responses to AZD1222 COVID-19 vaccine. Data came from immunoSEQ multiplex PCR; TCRdb stores just in-frame clones and leaves some out. The data hold roughly 120,000 clones, with approximately 83% observed a single time. Sequenced material: peripheral blood, taken on day 0 of AZD1222 vaccination. The receptors were gathered from an adult in good health.

This sequence joins TRBV24-1 and TRBJ2-7; the match to TRBD1 covers 10 bases. V shed 5 bases, J shed 4 bases, and the junction held 10 bases outside the gene matches. CDR3 length: 16 amino acids. Per germline, CDR1 KGHDR and CDR2 SFDVKD. In DNA form, the CDR3 reads TGTGCCACCAGTGGTCCCGCGACAGGGGGCTCGTACGAGCAGTACTTC. Encoded protein: CATSGPATGGSYEQYF.

The rearrangement links TRBV2 to TRBJ2-1; perhaps D is TRBD1 or TRBD2 (5 bases each). CDR3 length: 15 residues. V was shortened by 6 bases and J by 2 bases, with 14 bases between the two germline ends. CDR1 is SNHLY and CDR2 is FYNNEI in the germline V gene. CDR3 sequence reads: CASSAQGVAYNEQFF. DNA of the CDR3: TGTGCCAGCAGCGCCCAGGGAGTCGCCTACAATGAGCAGTTCTTC.

This clone was counted only a few times. The rearrangement links TRBV11-3 to TRBJ2-7, with D possibly being TRBD1 (6 bases). The germline gives CDR1 SGHNT, CDR2 YENEEA. CDR3 length: 14 residues. V lost 2 bases and J 3 bases, leaving 11 bases between the germline ends. CDR3 nucleotides: TGTGCCAGCAGCTTAAGTCCACAGGGCTACGAGCAGTACTTC. Translated, it gives CASSLSPQGYEQYF. The full variable domain, its missing parts supplied by reference TRBV11-3 and TRBJ2-7, is EAGVVQSPRYKIIEKKQPVAFWCNPISGHNTLYWYLQNLGQGPELLIRYENEEAVDDSQLPKDRFSAERLKGVDSTLKIQPAELGDSAVYLCASSLSPQGYEQYFGPGTRLTVT.

The gene calls are TRBV20-1 and TRBJ2-1; 9 bases match TRBD2. There are 16 residues in the CDR3. The germline CDR1 and CDR2 sequences are DFQATT and SNEGSKA (reference sequence). J was trimmed by 7 bases and V by 3 bases; bases with no gene match: 13. This CDR3 reads CSASKGGRAGVNEQFF. Here the CDR3 DNA reads TGCAGTGCTAGTAAAGGCGGGAGGGCCGGGGTGAATGAGCAGTTCTTC.

As DNA, the CDR3 is TGTGCCAGCAGCTATGGCGCTAACTATGGCTACACCTTC. This translates into CASSYGANYGYTF. The chain uses TRBV11-3 and TRBJ1-2; D is ambiguous. The ends were cut back, 4 bases at V and 0 bases at J, with 6 bases in the middle. CDR1 SGHNT and CDR2 YENEEA come from the germline V gene. The CDR3 spans 13 residues.

The rearrangement joins TRBV12-1 to TRBJ2-3; the listed D gene, TRBD2, was not tested against the DNA. TRBV12-1 is assigned pseudogene status. CDR3 length: 14 residues. CDR3 protein: CASSFGLTSGEDYF. The CDR3 DNA sequence: TGTGCCAGCAGCTTCGGGCTTACTAGCGGGGAAGACTATTTT.

This chain joins TRBV9 and TRBJ2-1, with a tentative D call TRBD2 (6 bases). Trimming took off 0 bases at V and 6 bases at J, with 13 bases between the two ends. The germline CDR1 and CDR2 sequences are SGDLS and YYNGEE. This CDR3 comprises 15 residues. CDR3 protein: CASSVAPKLANEQFF. The CDR3 nucleotides are TGTGCCAGCAGCGTAGCTCCTAAACTAGCCAATGAGCAGTTCTTC.

The count of this clone is one. The genes are TRBV21-1 and TRBJ2-4. TRBV21-1 is a pseudogene locus. The CDR3 extends over 12 amino acids. This chain's CDR3 is CASRRTQNIQYF. The CDR3 DNA reads TGTGCCAGCCGAAGGACCCAAAACATTCAGTACTTC.

The genes are TRBV2 and TRBJ2-5; D call uncertain. Looked up from germline, CDR1 is SNHLY and CDR2 is FYNNEI. Between the trimmed V and J ends, which lost 7 bases and 6 bases, there was a span of 9 bases. This CDR3 comprises 11 residues. The CDR3 protein is CASTSEQTQYF. The CDR3 bases are TGTGCCAGCACCTCCGAGCAGACCCAGTACTTC.

The chain employs TRBV6-5 and TRBJ1-1; D gene ambiguous. Per the germline V gene, CDR1 is MNHEY and CDR2 is SVGAGI. V lost 4 bases, J lost 8 bases, and 11 bases lay in between. This CDR3 is built from 12 residues. The CDR3 nucleotides read TGTGCCAGCAGTTTGGGCACGAAGGAAGCTTTCTTT. Its translation: CASSLGTKEAFF.

The rearrangement links TRBV18 to TRBJ2-2; D not certain. Trimming left V 2 bases short and J 3 bases short, with 10 bases between. The CDR3 sequence is 15 residues long. Germline CDR1 is KGHSH and CDR2 is LQKENI. Written as DNA, the CDR3 is TGTGCCAGCTCACCAGGGGTTAAGGACACCGGGGAGCTGTTTTTT. This encodes CASSPGVKDTGELFF.

The chain links TRBV27 to TRBJ2-2; 8 nucleotides match TRBD1. Trimming took 3 bases from V and 4 from J; bases not matched to a gene: 13. The CDR3 spans 18 residues. Germline CDR1 and CDR2: MNHEY and SMNVEV (reference sequence). This chain's CDR3 is CASSFPPGGYRGTGELFF. CDR3 nucleotides: TGTGCCAGCAGTTTTCCCCCAGGGGGCTATCGTGGCACCGGGGAGCTGTTTTTT.

The genes are TRBV4-1 and TRBJ1-5; possible D gene TRBD1, 6 bases. V shed 0 bases and J shed 3 bases, with 18 bases lying between them. This CDR3 contains 18 residues. Per germline, CDR1 MGHRA and CDR2 YSYEKL. The CDR3 region has the DNA TGCGCCAGCAGCCAAGACCCTTTTCCCGGGACATACAATCAGCCCCAGCATTTT. Encoded protein: CASSQDPFPGTYNQPQHF.

The rearrangement links TRBV7-2 to TRBJ2-2, with TRBD1 as a possible D gene (6 bases). The CDR3 contains 14 residues. Trimming took 3 bases from V and 1 from J, leaving 6 bases between them. Germline V CDR1 and CDR2: SGHTA, FQGNSA. CDR3 nucleotide sequence: TGTGCCAGCAGCTTGGACAGGAACACCGGGGAGCTGTTTTTT. Protein product: CASSLDRNTGELFF. The full variable domain, rest sourced from reference TRBV7-2 and TRBJ2-2, is GAGVSQSPSNKVTEKGKDVELRCDPISGHTALYWYRQSLGQGLEFLIYFQGNSAPDKSGLPSDRFSAERTGGSVSTLTIQRTQQEDSAVYLCASSLDRNTGELFFGEGSRLTVL.

The chain carries TRBV19 and TRBJ1-4, with D uncertain. From germline, CDR1 is LNHDA and CDR2 SQIVND (reference sequence). V dropped 7 bases and J dropped 6 bases, with 12 bases sitting between them. The CDR3 spans 13 residues. CDR3: CASIGQVDEKLFF. The CDR3, as DNA: TGTGCCAGTATAGGGCAGGTTGATGAAAAACTGTTTTTT.

The chain has TRBV7-2 and TRBJ2-4; 15 nucleotides align to TRBD2. CDR1 and CDR2 (germline): SGHTA, FQGNSA. The CDR3 loop spans 19 amino acids. The junction had 8 bases not matched to a gene; V was cut back by 3 bases and J by 2 bases. CDR3 region: CASSFRGLAGGPSKNIQYF. As DNA, the CDR3 is TGTGCCAGCAGCTTCCGAGGACTAGCGGGGGGGCCATCCAAAAACATTCAGTACTTC.

The rearrangement links TRBV5-1 to TRBJ2-5; D not resolved. The CDR3 is 13 residues long. Germline assignment: CDR1 SGHRS and CDR2 YFSETQ. Trimming took 0 bases from V and 5 from J, leaving 8 bases between them. The CDR3 nucleotides are TGCGCCAGCAGCTTGGAAGGTTTGGAGACCCAGTACTTC. Its translation: CASSLEGLETQYF.